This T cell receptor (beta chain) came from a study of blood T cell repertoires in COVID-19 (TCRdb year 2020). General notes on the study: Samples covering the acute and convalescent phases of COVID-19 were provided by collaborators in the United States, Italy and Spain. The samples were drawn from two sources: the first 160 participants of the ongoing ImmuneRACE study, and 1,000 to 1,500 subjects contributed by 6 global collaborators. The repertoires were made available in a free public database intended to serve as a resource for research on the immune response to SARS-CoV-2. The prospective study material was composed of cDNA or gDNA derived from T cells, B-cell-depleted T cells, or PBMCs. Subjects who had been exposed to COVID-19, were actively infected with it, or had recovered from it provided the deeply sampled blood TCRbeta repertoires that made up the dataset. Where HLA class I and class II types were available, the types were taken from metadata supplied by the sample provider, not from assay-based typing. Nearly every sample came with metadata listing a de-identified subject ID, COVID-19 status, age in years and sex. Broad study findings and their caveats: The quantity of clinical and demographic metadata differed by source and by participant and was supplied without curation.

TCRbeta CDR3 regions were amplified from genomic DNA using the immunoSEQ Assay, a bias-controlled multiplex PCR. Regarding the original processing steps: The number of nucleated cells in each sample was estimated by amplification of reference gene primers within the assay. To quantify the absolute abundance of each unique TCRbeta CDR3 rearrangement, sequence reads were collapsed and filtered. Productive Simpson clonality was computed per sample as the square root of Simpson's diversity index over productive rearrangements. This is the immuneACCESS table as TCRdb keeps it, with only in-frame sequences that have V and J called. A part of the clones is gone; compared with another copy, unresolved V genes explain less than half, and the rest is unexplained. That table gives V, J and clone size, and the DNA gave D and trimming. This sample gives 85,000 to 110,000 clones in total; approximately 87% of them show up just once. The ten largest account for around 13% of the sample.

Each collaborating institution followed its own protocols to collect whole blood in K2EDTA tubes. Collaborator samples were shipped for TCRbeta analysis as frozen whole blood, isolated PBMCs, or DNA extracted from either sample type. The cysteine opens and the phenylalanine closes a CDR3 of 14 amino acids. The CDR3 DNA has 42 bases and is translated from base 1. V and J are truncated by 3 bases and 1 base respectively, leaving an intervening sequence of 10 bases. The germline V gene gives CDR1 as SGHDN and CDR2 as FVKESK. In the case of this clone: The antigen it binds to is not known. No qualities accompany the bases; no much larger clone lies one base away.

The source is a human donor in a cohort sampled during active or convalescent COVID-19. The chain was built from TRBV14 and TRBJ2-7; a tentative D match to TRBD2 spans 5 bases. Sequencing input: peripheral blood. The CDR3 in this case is CASSHRTGSYEQYF. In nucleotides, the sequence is TGTGCCAGCAGCCATCGGACGGGATCCTACGAGCAGTACTTC.